The present TCR beta chain was sequenced within a study of regulatory T cells in long-lasting Graves disease. The CDR3 covers 16 residues. Germline V gene data show CDR1 as SGHVS and CDR2 as FNYEAQ. Trimming took 2 bases from V and 5 from J; bases not matched to a gene: 7. Worth noting for this clonotype: The antigen is not known.

CDR3-region Arm-PCR and iRepertoire HTBI primers produced the TCR beta libraries. Using its own MiXCR run on the multiplex PCR reads, TCRdb lists one record per CDR3 protein. This table holds a few hundred thousand distinct CDR3 sequences, about 22% found once. Time point in this sample: persistent/refractory GD, antithyroid drugs over 5 years with positive TRAb. From RNA extracted from PBMCs, the TCR library was made. It was American Thyroid Association guidelines that determined Graves' disease diagnosis. One endocrinology department in Xi'an, China, was where patients came from. Study-wide findings and caveats: Study of thyroid tissue was not done, with only peripheral blood studied. For persistent Graves' patients, TCR diversity was lower than for newly diagnosed ones.

This clonotype was obtained from a female donor with Graves disease. The rearrangement joins TRBV7-6 to TRBJ2-5, with TRBD1 matching 11 bases. Sequences were derived from peripheral blood mononuclear cells (PBMCs), sampled when the disease was refractory, from a patient treated with antithyroid drugs. The chain's CDR3 is CASSLLGQGAGETQYF. DNA for the CDR3: TGTGCCAGCAGCTTACTCGGACAGGGGGCGGGGGAGACCCAGTACTTC.